This TCR beta chain appears in the sequencing data of a study of T cell responses to AZD1222 COVID-19 vaccine. Overall study results and limits: The CD4 TCRs associated with vaccination extended across spike and predominated at 160-218 and 743-854.

Method: immunoSEQ multiplex PCR; TCRdb's copy keeps in-frame clones and lacks some. The sample consists of tens of thousands of clones, about three quarters of them appearing once. Second-dose timings of about 4 or about 12 weeks were pooled. A remark on this clone: The antigen remains undetermined.

Germline V CDR1 and CDR2: SGHAT, FQDESV (reference sequence). Trimming at V came to 3 bases and at J to 3 bases, leaving 1 base not matched to a gene. This CDR3 has 13 residues. The sequencing used peripheral blood, collected 28 days after the second AZD1222 dose. The V and J genes are TRBV11-1 and TRBJ1-2, with 7 nucleotides matching TRBD1. The sequence came from an adult who received the AZD1222 COVID-19 vaccine. CDR3 residues: CASSFTGDYGYTF. The DNA of the CDR3 is TGTGCCAGCAGCTTCACAGGGGACTATGGCTACACCTTC.